A selection of T cell receptor beta chains follows, all from one sample in a study of blood T cell repertoires in COVID-19. Clones were sequenced by immunoSEQ multiplex PCR, and TCRdb holds only the in-frame ones, with some missing. This repertoire shows some 150,000 clones, around 84% found once; its top ten account for roughly 8%. The sequenced sample consisted of peripheral blood. Receptor source: a woman aged 55-69 years with acute or convalescent COVID-19. CDR3s include the opening cysteine and the closing phenylalanine or tryptophan. A D gene is named only where the DNA matches it firmly. Clone size is shown for a subset of rows, as once, few, many or a class of expanded clone.

TRBD2 TRBJ2-1 many TRBV6-2/TRBV6-3 TGTGCCAGCAGTTACACCCTCGGGCAGCGGGGAGACAATGAGCAGTTCTTC CASSYTLGQRGDNEQFF
. TRBJ2-5 . TRBV29-1 TGCAGCGTTGATCTTCCCGAAGAGACCCAGTACTTC CSVDLPEETQYF
TRBD2 TRBJ2-3 . TRBV10-3 TGTGCCACCGGGGGGGCGAGCCCAGGCACAGATACGCAGTATTTT CATGGASPGTDTQYF
TRBD1 TRBJ2-1 once TRBV5-1 TGCGCCAGCAGTAGGGACAGGGGCCACAATGAGCAGTTCTTC CASSRDRGHNEQFF
. TRBJ2-2 . TRBV2 TGTGCCAGCAGTGGCGCGTCGGGGTACACCGGGGAGCTGTTTTTT CASSGASGYTGELFF
. TRBJ2-1 . TRBV21-1 TGTGCCAGCAGCAAAGCGCTTGAGACAGTCTACAATGAGCAGTTCTTC CASSKALETVYNEQFF
TRBD1 TRBJ1-3 . TRBV6-1 TGTGCCAGCAGTGAGTGGACAGGGGCTGGAAACACCATATATTTT CASSEWTGAGNTIYF
. TRBJ2-3 . TRBV5-4 TGTGCCAGCAGTCGCCCTGGGGCAGGGGTAAGCACAGATACGCAGTATTTT CASSRPGAGVSTDTQYF
TRBD2 TRBJ2-1 . TRBV6-4 TGTGCCAGCACTATAGCGGGGGGCAGTAGGAATGAGCAGTTCTTC CASTIAGGSRNEQFF
TRBD2 TRBJ2-2 . TRBV9 TGTGCCAGCAGCCACGGACTAGCGGGGTCGGGCACCGGGGAGCTGTTTTTT CASSHGLAGSGTGELFF
TRBD1 TRBJ2-7 . TRBV3-1/TRBV3-2 TGTGCCAACTCCCGGGACAGGGGAAAGGACGAGCAGTACTTC CANSRDRGKDEQYF
. TRBJ2-1 . TRBV29-1 TGCAGCGTTGAATGGGACAAGCGGTTCTTC CSVEWDKRFF
TRBD2 TRBJ2-7 . TRBV7-6 TGTGCCAGCAGCTATAGTGAGCGGGGCTACGCGGGCGAGCAGTACTTC CASSYSERGYAGEQYF
. TRBJ1-2 . TRBV29-1 TGCAGCGTTGAATCGCGTCCAACCTACTATGGCTACACCTTC CSVESRPTYYGYTF
. TRBJ2-1 . TRBV12-3/TRBV12-4 TGTGCCAGCAGTTTGCTAAATGAGCAGTTCTTC CASSLLNEQFF
TRBD1 TRBJ1-1 . TRBV30 TGTGCCTGGAGTTTAGAGCTGACAGGGATAAGGCTGAGCACTGAAGCTTTCTTT CAWSLELTGIRLSTEAFF
TRBD1 TRBJ2-7 . TRBV5-5 TGTGCCAGCAGCTTGGGAGGACAGGGTGGATCCTACGAGCAGTACTTC CASSLGGQGGSYEQYF
TRBD1 TRBJ2-1 . TRBV7-3 TGTGCCAGCAGCGTAGCACAGGGGTTCCCCTACAATGAGCAGTTCTTC CASSVAQGFPYNEQFF
TRBD1 TRBJ1-2 once TRBV18 TGTGCCAGCTCATTTGACAGGGGGATTGACTATGGCTACACCTTC CASSFDRGIDYGYTF
TRBD1 TRBJ2-5 . TRBV9 TGTGCCAGCAGCGTAGGACAGGGGCCGGAGACCCAGTACTTC CASSVGQGPETQYF
. TRBJ1-2 . TRBV28 TGTGCCAGCAGTCTCGTCCCAAGGGTCCTAGCCTATGGCTACACCTTC CASSLVPRVLAYGYTF
TRBD2 TRBJ2-7 . TRBV9 TGTGCCAGCAGCGTAGCGGGCGGGGGAGGCTACGAGCAGTACTTC CASSVAGGGGYEQYF
TRBD2 TRBJ2-1 . TRBV5-1 TGCGCCAGCAGCTTGGCTCCCAGCGGGGGGTACAATGAGCAGTTCTTC CASSLAPSGGYNEQFF
TRBD2 TRBJ2-7 once TRBV3-1/TRBV3-2 TGTGCCAGCAGCCAGGGCTCGGGGGGGTCAGGTTACGAGCAGTACTTC CASSQGSGGSGYEQYF
TRBD2 TRBJ2-1 once TRBV20-1 TGCAGTGCTAGTGCGGGGGGCCCCTACAATGAGCAGTTCTTC CSASAGGPYNEQFF
TRBD2 TRBJ2-3 . TRBV19 TGTGCCAGTAGTATCCCAGGACTAGCGGGGGGTGCAGATACGCAGTATTTT CASSIPGLAGGADTQYF
. TRBJ1-2 few TRBV18 TGTGCCAGCTCATCGAACATAGGGGGAGCTAACTATGGCTACACCTTC CASSSNIGGANYGYTF
. TRBJ2-7 few TRBV18 TGTGCCAGCTCACCCAGTACAGTAGAATACGAGCAGTACTTC CASSPSTVEYEQYF
TRBD1 TRBJ1-1 . TRBV18 TGTGCCAGCTCACCCGACAGGGTTTGGACTGAAGCTTTCTTT CASSPDRVWTEAFF
TRBD1 TRBJ2-1 . TRBV19 TGTGCCAGTATGTCACTGGGACAGGGATCGGGTGAGCAGTTCTTC CASMSLGQGSGEQFF
. TRBJ1-1 . TRBV21-1 TGTGCCAGCAGCAAACGCGGGACGTGGGACACTGAAGCTTTCTTT CASSKRGTWDTEAFF
. TRBJ1-2 once TRBV6-5 TGTGCCAGCAGGGGGAGGACCTATGGCTACACCTTC CASRGRTYGYTF
TRBD1 TRBJ2-2 . TRBV12-5 TGTGCTAGTGGTTTCGACCTGAGGACAGGGATGAACACCGGGGAGCTGTTTTTT CASGFDLRTGMNTGELFF
. TRBJ2-7 . TRBV11-2 TGTGCCAGCAGCACCTCGGACAGACGCCCCTCCTACGAGCAGTACTTC CASSTSDRRPSYEQYF
. TRBJ2-4 . TRBV6-5 TGTGCCAGCACCCTTAACCCCCTGGGGAGAAACATTCAGTACTTC CASTLNPLGRNIQYF
. TRBJ2-5 few TRBV3-1/TRBV3-2 TGTGCCAGCAGCCCCGAAGGTCGAGAGGAGGAAGAGACCCAGTACTTC CASSPEGREEEETQYF
. TRBJ2-7 . TRBV9 TGTGCCAGCAGCGTGGGGGAGGACTCCTACGAGCAGTACTTC CASSVGEDSYEQYF
. TRBJ1-2 once TRBV11-3 TGTGCCAGCAGCGGGAAAAAGGGGTCTAACTATGGCTACACCTTC CASSGKKGSNYGYTF
TRBD1 TRBJ1-6 . TRBV4-2 TGTGCCAGCAGCGCCCCAGGGGGCGATTCACCCCTCCACTTT CASSAPGGDSPLHF
. TRBJ1-6 . TRBV5-1 TGCGCCAGCAGCCCCCTTGAGGGAAGGAATTCACCCCTCCACTTT CASSPLEGRNSPLHF
TRBD2 TRBJ2-1 . TRBV27 TGTGCCAGCAGATTACTAGCGGCCTCCTACAATGAGCAGTTCTTC CASRLLAASYNEQFF
TRBD1 TRBJ1-2 few TRBV9 TGTGCCAGCAGCGTAGCAGGGGGCGACGGCTATGGCTACACCTTC CASSVAGGDGYGYTF
. TRBJ1-5 . TRBV6-5 TGTGCCAGCAGACAGGGTTATCAGCCCCAGCATTTT CASRQGYQPQHF
. TRBJ1-2 . TRBV11-1 TGTGCCAGCAGCTTAGGGGCCGGACAAATAAACTATGGCTACACCTTC CASSLGAGQINYGYTF
. TRBJ2-7 . TRBV6-2/TRBV6-3 TGTGCCAGCAGTTACACCGGGGGGCCCATCGGCGGGGAGCAGTACTTC CASSYTGGPIGGEQYF
. TRBJ2-5 . TRBV4-1 TGCGCCAGCAGCCTATCACCCACCCGGGACACCCAAGAGACCCAGTACTTC CASSLSPTRDTQETQYF
. TRBJ1-5 . TRBV3-1/TRBV3-2 TGTGCCAGCAGCTTAAGTGGCTCAGGGTATAATCAGCCCCAGCATTTT CASSLSGSGYNQPQHF
. TRBJ1-2 . TRBV6-2/TRBV6-3 TGTGCCAGCAGTTACTCGGGAGACTACCTCGGAGGGGGCTACACCTTC CASSYSGDYLGGGYTF
. TRBJ1-1 . TRBV18 TGTGCCAGCTCAACGGGGAACACTGAAGCTTTCTTT CASSTGNTEAFF
. TRBJ1-4 . TRBV12-3/TRBV12-4 TGTGCCAGCAGTGAGTTTTCTAATGAAAAACTGTTTTTT CASSEFSNEKLFF
TRBD2 TRBJ2-1 . TRBV29-1 TGCAGCGTTAGACTAGCGGGGGGGAACTCCTACAATGAGCAGTTCTTC CSVRLAGGNSYNEQFF
. TRBJ1-1 . TRBV2 TGTGCCAGCAGTGAAGCGATAAACAGGGCTTTGAACACTGAAGCTTTCTTT CASSEAINRALNTEAFF
. TRBJ1-2 . TRBV28 TGTGCCAGCAGTTCAGAATATGGCTACACCTTC CASSSEYGYTF
TRBD1 TRBJ1-1 . TRBV19 TGTGCCAGTACCCCGGGACAGCCGAACACTGAAGCTTTCTTT CASTPGQPNTEAFF
. TRBJ2-2 . TRBV5-1 TGCGCCAGCAGCTTGGCCCCAGGGACGAACACCGGGGAGCTGTTTTTT CASSLAPGTNTGELFF
TRBD1 TRBJ1-3 . TRBV7-9 TGTGCCAGCAGCTTAACGGACAGGGGAAATACCATATATTTT CASSLTDRGNTIYF
TRBD1 TRBJ1-2 . TRBV4-2 TGTGCCAGCAGCCAAGAGCTGGGACAGCAAGTCTATGGCTACACCTTC CASSQELGQQVYGYTF
TRBD1 TRBJ1-5 few TRBV2 TGTGCCAGCAGCAACAGGGGGCGAAATCAGCCCCAGCATTTT CASSNRGRNQPQHF
TRBD1 TRBJ2-1 . TRBV9 TGTGCCAGTAATAACTGGGGTGGACAGGGCCCCAATGAGCAGTTCTTC CASNNWGGQGPNEQFF